Listed below are T cell receptor beta chains from one sample, sequenced in a study of blood T cells in healthy people across ages. Each CDR3 protein gets one entry after TCRdb re-called the 5' RACE reads with MiXCR. The table lists around 500,000 distinct CDR3 sequences, roughly a quarter of them singletons. These same data were also listed under a study on T cells of mothers and their children.

The sequenced sample consisted of blood. The receptors originated from a boy between 2 and 10 years old in good health. The CDR3 runs from the conserved cysteine through the conserved F or W. The order of the fields is clone size, J gene, D gene, V gene, CDR3 protein, CDR3 DNA. The D gene is left open where the match is weak. A row's size may be missing; if present it is once, few, many or a size class.

>few|TRBJ2-4|TRBD1|TRBV20-1
CSASARDRLNIQYF
TGCAGTGCTAGTGCCCGGGACAGGCTAAACATTCAGTACTTC
>.|TRBJ2-1|TRBD2|TRBV4-1
CASSQVLAGADNEQFF
TGCGCCAGCAGCCAAGTACTAGCGGGGGCTGACAATGAGCAGTTCTTC
>.|TRBJ2-3|.|TRBV29-1
CGVEADTQYF
TGCGGCGTTGAAGCCGATACGCAGTATTTT
>.|TRBJ2-1|.|TRBV5-1
CASSLATVSSSYNEQFF
TGCGCCAGCAGCTTGGCCACGGTATCCAGCTCCTACAATGAGCAGTTCTTC
>few|TRBJ2-3|TRBD1|TRBV6-5
CASSTDRDTDTQYF
TGTGCCAGCAGTACCGACAGGGACACAGATACGCAGTATTTT
>.|TRBJ1-2|.|TRBV7-2
CASSLAGTYGYAF
TGTGCCAGCAGCTTAGCAGGAACCTATGGCTACGCCTTC
>few|TRBJ1-1|TRBD1|TRBV19
CASKDRASTEAFF
TGTGCCAGCAAAGACAGGGCTAGCACTGAAGCTTTCTTT
>.|TRBJ2-3|.|TRBV9
CASSARGVSSSTDTQYF
TGTGCCAGCTCCGCTAGGGGGGTTTCCTCTAGCACAGATACGCAGTATTTT
>.|TRBJ1-2|.|TRBV6-5
CASSQQGTAGYTF
TGTGCCAGCAGCCAACAGGGAACAGCTGGCTACACCTTC
>few|TRBJ2-4|.|TRBV7-9
CASSLALQPGIQYF
TGTGCCAGCAGCTTAGCCCTCCAACCCGGCATTCAGTACTTC
>.|TRBJ2-7|.|TRBV4-3
CASSQDVGVGTYEQYF
TGCGCCAGCAGCCAAGATGTAGGGGTTGGGACCTACGAGCAGTACTTC
>.|TRBJ2-1|.|TRBV20-1
CSARDKDNEQFF
TGCAGTGCTAGAGACAAGGACAATGAGCAGTTCTTC
>.|TRBJ2-4|TRBD2|TRBV30
CAWNKGLAGVQYF
TGTGCCTGGAATAAGGGGCTAGCGGGAGTTCAGTACTTC
>.|TRBJ2-3|TRBD2|TRBV7-9
CASSFPRLALRTDTQYF
TGTGCCAGCAGCTTCCCTCGACTAGCGTTACGCACAGATACGCAGTATTTT
>.|TRBJ2-3|TRBD2|TRBV7-9
CASRGLAGGQDTQYF
TGTGCCAGCAGAGGACTAGCGGGGGGGCAAGATACGCAGTATTTT
>few|TRBJ1-3|.|TRBV3-1
CASSPGFHSGNTIYF
TGTGCCAGCAGCCCAGGGTTCCACTCTGGAAACACCATATATTTT
>.|TRBJ2-3|.|TRBV30
CASEGGTQYF
TGTGCCTCTGAAGGGGGAACGCAGTATTTT
>.|TRBJ2-1|.|TRBV24-1
CATSVGNEQFF
TGTGCCACCAGCGTAGGGAATGAGCAGTTCTTC
>.|TRBJ2-3|.|TRBV19
CASSILMASDTQYF
TGTGCCAGTAGTATATTGATGGCATCAGATACGCAGTATTTT
>few|TRBJ2-7|.|TRBV19
CASPGRTSYEQYF
TGTGCCAGCCCGGGCCGGACCTCCTACGAGCAGTACTTC
>.|TRBJ2-4|.|TRBV29-1
CSVEPPHRAPLSNIQYF
TGCAGCGTTGAACCCCCTCACAGGGCACCTTTAAGTAACATTCAGTACTTC
>.|TRBJ2-1|TRBD2|TRBV7-6
CASSAAGGPDEQFF
TGTGCCAGCAGCGCAGCGGGGGGGCCCGATGAGCAGTTCTTC
>many|TRBJ2-1|.|TRBV11-2
CASSLGQRSYNEQFF
TGTGCCAGCAGCTTAGGCCAGCGGAGTTACAATGAGCAGTTCTTC
>few|TRBJ2-5|.|TRBV12-3/TRBV12-4
CASSPWGTQETQYF
TGTGCCAGCAGTCCTTGGGGTACGCAAGAGACCCAGTACTTC
>once|TRBJ1-3|TRBD1|TRBV7-9
CASSSKSRDRGSGNTIYF
TGTGCCAGCAGCTCCAAGTCCCGGGACAGGGGCTCTGGAAACACCATATATTTT
>once|TRBJ2-3|TRBD2|TRBV10-2
CTSSVLAGGTTDTQYF
TGCACCAGCAGTGTATTAGCGGGGGGTACGACAGATACGCAGTATTTT
>.|TRBJ1-2|.|TRBV4-2
CASSQGPGQDNYGYTF
TGTGCCAGCAGCCAGGGACCGGGACAAGATAACTATGGCTACACCTTC
>once|TRBJ2-1|TRBD2|TRBV10-3
CAISERGLAGVNEQFF
TGTGCCATCAGCGAACGGGGACTAGCGGGAGTAAATGAGCAGTTCTTC
>.|TRBJ1-1|TRBD1|TRBV27
CASSLLGQGDTAFF
TGTGCCAGCAGTTTATTGGGACAGGGGGATACGGCTTTCTTT
>many|TRBJ2-7|TRBD2|TRBV12-3/TRBV12-4
CASSLGTSGSYEQYF
TGTGCCAGCAGTTTAGGGACTAGCGGTTCCTACGAGCAGTACTTC
>.|TRBJ2-1|TRBD2|TRBV20-1
CSASSGNSYNEQFF
TGCAGTGCTAGTAGCGGGAACTCCTACAATGAGCAGTTCTTC
>few|TRBJ2-2|TRBD2|TRBV29-1
CSGRQRGTTGELFF
TGCAGCGGAAGGCAGCGGGGGACCACCGGGGAGCTGTTTTTT
>few|TRBJ2-7|TRBD2|TRBV7-2
CASSLAASGFSYEQYF
TGTGCCAGCAGCTTAGCGGCTAGCGGGTTTTCCTACGAGCAGTACTTC
>.|TRBJ1-6|TRBD1|TRBV7-2
CASRPGQGNSPLHF
TGTGCCAGCAGGCCGGGACAGGGAAATTCACCCCTCCACTTT
>few|TRBJ2-1|.|TRBV2
CASRYLNEQFF
TGTGCCAGCAGGTACTTAAATGAGCAGTTCTTC
>.|TRBJ2-6|.|TRBV20-1
CSAQLPRGHGSGANVLTF
TGCAGTGCTCAGCTCCCCAGGGGTCATGGCTCTGGGGCCAACGTCCTGACTTTC
>.|TRBJ2-6|.|TRBV7-3
CASSLTPTVSGANVLTF
TGTGCCAGCAGCTTAACCCCGACAGTCTCTGGGGCCAACGTCCTGACTTTC
>many|TRBJ1-2|.|TRBV21-1
CASSKWWGANGYTF
TGTGCCAGCAGCAAATGGTGGGGGGCCAATGGCTACACCTTC
>.|TRBJ1-6|.|TRBV7-6
CASRKPGTFYNSPLHF
TGTGCCAGCCGTAAGCCGGGGACCTTCTATAATTCACCCCTCCACTTT
>few|TRBJ2-4|TRBD1|TRBV20-1
CSATGTGDLGAKNIQYF
TGCAGTGCTACCGGGACAGGGGATTTGGGGGCCAAAAACATTCAGTACTTC
>.|TRBJ2-5|TRBD1|TRBV5-8
CASSSMGQGEETQYF
TGTGCCAGCAGCTCGATGGGACAGGGGGAGGAGACCCAGTACTTC
>.|TRBJ2-1|.|TRBV11-2
CASSSRQGRVNEQFF
TGTGCCAGCAGCTCTCGACAGGGGAGGGTCAATGAGCAGTTCTTC
>.|TRBJ2-7|TRBD1|TRBV29-1
CSVAGTVSYEQYF
TGCAGCGTTGCCGGGACAGTCTCCTACGAGCAGTACTTC
>few|TRBJ1-1|TRBD1|TRBV5-5
CASSRRPGQGNTEAFF
TGTGCCAGCAGCAGAAGACCGGGACAGGGGAACACTGAAGCTTTCTTT
>.|TRBJ2-3|TRBD1|TRBV6-4
CASSDTREGGKDTQYF
TGTGCCAGCAGTGACACGAGGGAAGGGGGCAAAGATACGCAGTATTTT
>few|TRBJ1-1|.|TRBV20-1
CSARAGQYMNTEAFF
TGCAGTGCTAGAGCGGGCCAGTACATGAACACTGAAGCTTTCTTT
>.|TRBJ2-1|TRBD2|TRBV12-3/TRBV12-4
CASSGQGTSGGGNEQFF
TGTGCCAGCAGTGGACAGGGGACTAGCGGGGGGGGCAATGAGCAGTTCTTC
>few|TRBJ1-5|.|TRBV27
CASSPTGGSINQPQHF
TGTGCCAGCAGTCCCACCGGGGGCAGCATCAATCAGCCCCAGCATTTT
>.|TRBJ2-1|.|TRBV7-9
CASSSSLAPSYNEQFF
TGTGCCAGCAGCTCATCCCTGGCCCCCTCCTACAATGAGCAGTTCTTC
>.|TRBJ2-1|TRBD2|TRBV4-2
CASSQDLSGGAEQFF
TGTGCCAGCAGCCAAGATCTTAGCGGGGGGGCCGAGCAGTTCTTC
>.|TRBJ2-4|.|TRBV2
CASSEASKNIQYF
TGTGCCAGCAGTGAAGCTAGCAAAAACATTCAGTACTTC
>few|TRBJ2-4|.|TRBV6-5
CASRTPRAKNIQYF
TGTGCCAGCAGGACCCCGAGAGCCAAAAACATTCAGTACTTC
>once|TRBJ1-1|.|TRBV18
CASSPGSHGSSEAFF
TGTGCCAGCTCACCAGGTTCCCACGGGAGTTCTGAAGCTTTCTTT